One sample yielded the 27 T cell receptor beta chains listed below, sequenced in a study of OX40 agonist ivuxolimab in advanced cancers. The data were produced by immunoSEQ multiplex PCR, yet TCRdb's version contains in-frame clones alone and is incomplete. Of 65,000 to 95,000 clones in the sample, around four fifths were seen once. Material: CD4+ or CD8+ T cells sorted from blood, obtained in a trial of the OX40 agonist ivuxolimab. The receptors come from an adult with an advanced solid tumor such as melanoma, head and neck, liver or kidney cancer.

This clone was observed once. The gene calls are TRBV7-2 and TRBJ2-1; D gene ambiguous. Trimming cost V 5 bases and J 4 bases, with 6 bases left between them. The CDR3 runs 12 residues. Germline V CDR1 and CDR2: SGHTA, FQGNSA. The CDR3, as DNA: TGTGCCAGCAGCCCCGGATACAATGAGCAGTTCTTC. It encodes CASSPGYNEQFF.

The V gene is TRBV9, the J gene TRBJ2-1, with D perhaps TRBD1 (6 bases). This CDR3 is built from 14 residues. V dropped 7 bases and J dropped 2 bases, with 13 bases sitting between them. CDR1 and CDR2 (germline): SGDLS, YYNGEE. CDR3 in DNA: TGTGCCAGCGGTGGGGGACAACCCTACAATGAGCAGTTCTTC. Amino acid sequence: CASGGGQPYNEQFF. Complete variable domain (other parts from reference TRBV9 and TRBJ2-1): DSGVTQTPKHLITATGQRVTLRCSPRSGDLSVYWYQQSLDQGLQFLIQYYNGEERAKGNILERFSAQQFPDLHSELNLSSLELGDSALYFCASGGGQPYNEQFFGPGTRLTVL.

The gene calls are TRBV18 and TRBJ1-3; D unclear. V lost 2 bases to trimming and J lost 0 bases, with 8 bases between them. This CDR3 region has 15 residues. In germline, CDR1 is KGHSH, CDR2 LQKENI. DNA of the CDR3: TGTGCCAGCTCACCAGGCCCCTACTCTGGAAACACCATATATTTT. Protein: CASSPGPYSGNTIYF.

The rearrangement links TRBV7-3 to TRBJ2-7; no firm D call. Trimming took off 3 bases at V and 2 bases at J, with 14 bases between the two ends. From germline, CDR1 is SGHTA and CDR2 FQGTGA. The CDR3 sequence is 15 residues long. CDR3 sequence (DNA): TGTGCCAGCAGCTTGAGGCGAGACTTGGCCTACGAGCAGTACTTC. It specifies CASSLRRDLAYEQYF. Looking up the rest from reference TRBV7-3 and TRBJ2-7 gives the full variable domain: GAGVSQTPSNKVTEKGKYVELRCDPISGHTALYWYRQSLGQGPEFLIYFQGTGAADDSGLPNDRFFAVRPEGSVSTLKIQRTERGDSAVYLCASSLRRDLAYEQYFGPGTRLTVT.

The rearrangement joins TRBV5-1 to TRBJ1-5; a possible D gene is TRBD1 (5 bases). In germline, CDR1 is SGHRS, CDR2 YFSETQ. V was pared by 0 bases and J by 6 bases, with 13 bases between. This CDR3 comprises 15 residues. This CDR3 is CASSLEGIGTQPQHF. CDR3 sequence (DNA): TGCGCCAGCAGCTTGGAGGGGATCGGTACTCAGCCCCAGCATTTT.

The V and J genes are TRBV18 and TRBJ2-1; no clear D gene. Germline loops: CDR1 KGHSH, CDR2 LQKENI. V gave up 3 bases and J gave up 5 bases, with 11 bases separating them. The CDR3 length is 14 residues. The DNA for the CDR3 is TGTGCCAGCTCACCCCTAGGATTGAACAATGAGCAGTTCTTC. Amino acids: CASSPLGLNNEQFF.

The J gene is TRBJ1-1, the V gene TRBV11-3, with 7 nucleotides matching TRBD1. The length of the CDR3 is 12 residues. In germline, CDR1 is SGHNT, CDR2 YENEEA. V gave up 6 bases and J gave up 5 bases; unmatched junction bases: 3. CDR3 sequence: CASRYRGTEAFF. As DNA, the CDR3 is TGTGCCAGCAGGTACAGGGGAACTGAAGCTTTCTTT. The complete variable domain, with remaining parts taken from reference TRBV11-3 and TRBJ1-1, reads EAGVVQSPRYKIIEKKQPVAFWCNPISGHNTLYWYLQNLGQGPELLIRYENEEAVDDSQLPKDRFSAERLKGVDSTLKIQPAELGDSAVYLCASRYRGTEAFFGQGTRLTVV.

This chain joins TRBV5-4 and TRBJ2-2; no clear D. In germline, CDR1 is SGHNT, CDR2 YYREEE (reference sequence). This CDR3 comprises 16 residues. Trimming left V 0 bases short and J 1 base short, with 10 bases between. Here the CDR3 reads CASSLGIDRNTGELFF. The CDR3 nucleotides are TGTGCCAGCAGCTTGGGAATAGACCGGAACACCGGGGAGCTGTTTTTT.

This clone was seen more than once but under ten times. The CDR3 reads CASSPASTGNYGYTF. CDR3 sequence (DNA): TGTGCCAGCAGCCCAGCCTCGACAGGGAACTATGGCTACACCTTC. The chain employs TRBV11-1 and TRBJ1-2, with 7 bases fitting TRBD1. The germline V gene encodes CDR1 SGHAT and CDR2 FQDESV (reference sequence). V lost 5 bases and J lost 2; bases outside the gene matches: 8. CDR3 length equals 15 residues.

The rearrangement joins TRBV5-4 to TRBJ2-3; perhaps TRBD2 as D (7 bases). V was pared by 3 bases and J by 5 bases, with 13 bases between. Germline values: CDR1 SGHNT, CDR2 YYREEE (reference sequence). This CDR3 has 14 residues. CDR3 sequence (DNA): TGTGCCAGCAGCTCCAGGGAGGGGGGAGATACGCAGTATTTT. Translating it yields CASSSREGGDTQYF.

The rearrangement joins TRBV18 to TRBJ1-1; TRBD1 agrees at 8 bases. This CDR3 is built from 15 residues. Germline trimming cut 0 bases from V and 0 bases from J; bases unmatched to any gene: 0. CDR1 and CDR2 (germline): KGHSH, LQKENI. CDR3 bases: TGTGCCAGCTCACCACCGGACAGGGTGAACACTGAAGCTTTCTTT. Protein: CASSPPDRVNTEAFF.

The gene calls are TRBV7-3 and TRBJ2-7; D gene ambiguous. Germline loops: CDR1 SGHTA, CDR2 FQGTGA. Trimming removed 1 base at V and 5 bases at J, with 9 bases between. This CDR3 is built from 13 residues. CDR3 sequence reads: CASSLNSVDEQYF. CDR3 in DNA: TGTGCCAGCAGCTTAAATTCCGTCGACGAGCAGTACTTC.

This chain uses TRBV28 with TRBJ1-5; TRBD1 aligns across 11 bases. Germline CDR1 MDHEN, CDR2 SYDVKM. The CDR3 has 17 residues. V lost 6 bases to trimming and J lost 6 bases; unmatched junction nucleotides: 13. CDR3 in DNA: TGTGCCAGCAGAGCCGGGACAGGGGGTCGAAAAATTCAGCCCCAGCATTTT. The encoded protein is CASRAGTGGRKIQPQHF.

This clone was seen a single time. This chain links TRBV11-3 with TRBJ2-2; TRBD2 agrees at 7 bases. The V gene end was trimmed by 8 bases and the J gene end by 0 bases; junction bases not matched to a gene: 9. The germline V gene encodes CDR1 SGHNT and CDR2 YENEEA. The CDR3 is 16 residues long. CDR3 in amino acids: CASHPGGTTNTGELFF. For the CDR3, the DNA is TGTGCCAGCCATCCGGGGGGTACAACGAACACCGGGGAGCTGTTTTTT.

This clone was counted between two and nine times. The chain employs TRBV30 and TRBJ1-2; TRBD1 might be the D (6 bases). The V gene's germline CDR1 is GTSNPN and CDR2 SVGIG (reference sequence). Trimming took off 7 bases at V and 8 bases at J, with 14 bases between the two ends. The CDR3 covers 11 residues. The CDR3 sequence is CALDRRGGYTF. DNA for the CDR3: TGTGCCTTAGACAGGCGTGGCGGCTACACCTTC.

This sequence joins TRBV7-5 and TRBJ2-1; the table's D call of TRBD2 was not tested on the DNA. TRBV7-5 is shown as a pseudogene. CDR3 length equals 16 residues. This CDR3 reads CARSLTHGITVSEQFF. The CDR3 DNA follows: TGTGCCAGAAGCTTAACACACGGGATAACTGTTAGTGAGCAGTTCTTC.

The V call is TRBV14, the J call TRBJ2-3, with 9 bases lining up with TRBD2. Germline V lookup: CDR1 SGHDN, CDR2 FVKESK. There are 17 residues in the CDR3. The V gene end was trimmed by 4 bases and the J gene end by 2 bases; junction bases not matched to a gene: 10. The CDR3 loop reads CASSLIAGVVTTDTQYF. CDR3 nucleotide sequence: TGTGCCAGCAGCCTAATAGCGGGAGTAGTCACCACAGATACGCAGTATTTT.

The J gene is TRBJ1-3, the V gene TRBV7-2; 7 bases map to TRBD1. Germline lookup yields CDR1 SGHTA and CDR2 FQGNSA. This CDR3 has 14 residues. Trimming cost V 5 bases and J 4 bases; bases outside gene matches: 5. CDR3 amino acids: CASSARGAGNTIYF. CDR3 sequence (DNA): TGTGCCAGCAGCGCCAGGGGGGCGGGAAACACCATATATTTT.

As regards this clone: The junction does not match germline at one end; this may be a read error. V is TRBV7-7 and J is TRBJ2-1; TRBD1 might be the D (5 bases). CDR1 and CDR2 (germline): SSHAT, FNYEAQ (reference sequence). The CDR3 loop spans 13 amino acids. The CDR3 DNA reads as TGTGCTAGCAGCTTAGAACGGACAATGCGTTTGTTCTTC. Translated: CASSLERTMRLFF. Complete variable domain (other parts from reference TRBV7-7 and TRBJ2-1): GAGVSQSPRYKVTKRGQDVTLRCDPISSHATLYWYQQALGQGPEFLTYFNYEAQPDKSGLPSDRFSAERPEGSISTLTIQRTEQRDSAMYRCASSLERTMRLFFGPGTRLTVL.

The CDR3 loop reads CASSLGTSNNEQFF. The DNA for the CDR3 is TGTGCCAGCAGCTTAGGGACTAGTAACAATGAGCAGTTCTTC. This chain joins TRBV7-3 and TRBJ2-1, with TRBD2 identical over 8 bases. The CDR3 consists of 14 residues. J lost 5 bases, V lost 2 bases, and 2 bases had no gene match. Germline V gene sequence: CDR1 SGHTA, CDR2 FQGTGA.

The CDR3 sequence: CASSLGAGGSNEQFF. Here the CDR3 DNA reads TGTGCCAGCAGCTTAGGGGCGGGAGGGAGCAATGAGCAGTTCTTC. The chain carries TRBV11-3 and TRBJ2-1; TRBD2 matches 9 bases. Germline trimming cut 1 base from V and 6 bases from J; bases unmatched to any gene: 4. The CDR3 spans 15 residues. The germline V gene encodes CDR1 SGHNT and CDR2 YENEEA.

This clone was seen once. Written as DNA, the CDR3 is TGTGCCAGCAGCGTAGATGGGACAGGGTATGGCTACACCTTC. It is translated as CASSVDGTGYGYTF. V gene TRBV9 combines with J gene TRBJ1-2; TRBD1 agrees at 9 bases. Germline V CDR1 and CDR2: SGDLS, YYNGEE. This CDR3 region has 14 residues. With V trimmed by 0 bases and J by 5 bases, 2 bases remained unmatched.

CDR3 coding DNA: TGTGCCAGCTCACCACCCCGAGGTCGAGGTGCCGAGCAGTACTTC. Protein sequence: CASSPPRGRGAEQYF. The rearrangement links TRBV18 to TRBJ2-7; D is undetermined. The CDR3 extends over 15 amino acids. Germline V lookup: CDR1 KGHSH, CDR2 LQKENI. V lost 0 bases and J 6 bases, leaving 15 bases between the germline ends.

This chain joins TRBV2 and TRBJ2-2; TRBD2 is a possible D gene (5 bases). The CDR3 contains 15 residues. V was cut by 6 bases and J by 2 bases, with 13 bases left in between. Germline assignment: CDR1 SNHLY and CDR2 FYNNEI. CDR3 nucleotide sequence: TGTGCCAGCAGCCGGGATCTGAGTAACACCGGGGAGCTGTTTTTT. Amino acids: CASSRDLSNTGELFF.

The chain combines TRBV5-1 with TRBJ1-1; D gene unclear. Germline V gene data show CDR1 as SGHRS and CDR2 as YFSETQ. The CDR3 consists of 14 residues. The germline V and J ends were trimmed by 0 bases and 0 bases, with 6 bases remaining between them. The CDR3 bases are TGCGCCAGCAGCTTGGAAGGGATGAACACTGAAGCTTTCTTT. Translation: CASSLEGMNTEAFF.

The table lists this clone with a few counts. The chain is built from TRBV27 and TRBJ1-1; D not resolved. CDR3 length: 13 amino acids. Germline V gene sequence: CDR1 MNHEY, CDR2 SMNVEV (reference sequence). Trimming left V 9 bases short and J 4 bases short, with 15 bases between. This CDR3 reads CASSERAGTEAFF. DNA for the CDR3: TGTGCCAGTTCCGAGAGGGCGGGCACTGAAGCTTTCTTT.

CDR3 coding DNA: TGTGCCAGCAGTTACTCCCAGGGAAATCAGCCCCAGCATTTT. Translating it yields CASSYSQGNQPQHF. The chain employs TRBV6-5 and TRBJ1-5, with a weak D call TRBD1 (5 bases). From germline, CDR1 is MNHEY and CDR2 SVGAGI. V lost 0 bases, J lost 4 bases, and 7 bases lay in between. This CDR3 spans 14 amino acids.